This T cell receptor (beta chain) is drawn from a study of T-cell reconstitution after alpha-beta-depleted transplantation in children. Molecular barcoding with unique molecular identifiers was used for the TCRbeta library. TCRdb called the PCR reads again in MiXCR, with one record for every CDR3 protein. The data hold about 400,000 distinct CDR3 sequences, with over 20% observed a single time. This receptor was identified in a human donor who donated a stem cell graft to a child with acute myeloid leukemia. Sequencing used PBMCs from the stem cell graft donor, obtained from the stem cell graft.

In nucleotides, the CDR3 is TGTGCCAGCAGTTCCGGGACGGATTTCTACGAGCAGTACTTC. Its translation: CASSSGTDFYEQYF. The J gene is TRBJ2-7, the V gene TRBV25-1; D might be TRBD1 or TRBD2, each matching 5 bases. This CDR3 is built from 14 residues. The V and J ends lost 5 bases and 3 bases respectively, with 14 bases between them. Germline loops: CDR1 MGHDK, CDR2 SYGVNS.